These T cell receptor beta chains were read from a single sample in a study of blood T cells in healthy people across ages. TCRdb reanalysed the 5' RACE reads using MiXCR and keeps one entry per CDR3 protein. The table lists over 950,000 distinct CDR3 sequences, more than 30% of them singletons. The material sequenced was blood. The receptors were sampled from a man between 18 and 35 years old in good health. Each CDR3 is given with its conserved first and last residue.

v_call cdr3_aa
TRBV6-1 CASSQTSGEQYF
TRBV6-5 CASALTHIQTGELFF
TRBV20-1 CSATTVSWNEQFF
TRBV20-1 CSAKSWTGMTGNTIYF
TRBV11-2 CASSPRPREETQYF
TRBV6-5 CASSYDYNEQFF
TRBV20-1 CSARGPPPTGQDYGYTF
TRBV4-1 CASSQGRGQRNQPQHF
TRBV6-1 CASGIQFSTDTQYF
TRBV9 CASSVDGAANQPQHF
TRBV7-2 CASSWAGTVSNQPQHF
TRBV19 CASMTVLGGGYTF
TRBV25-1 CASSLGQRDTQYF
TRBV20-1 CSAPGYRYGYTF
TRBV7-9 CASALSPNEQFF
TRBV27 CASSTGLGNTIYF
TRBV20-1 CSALTWGGQFF
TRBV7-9 CASSLGSLGGTDTQYF
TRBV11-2 CASSLTGVGDSPLHF
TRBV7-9 CASSSSSGGLYNEQYF
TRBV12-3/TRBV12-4 CASREASGPTDTQYF
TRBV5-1 CASSTVPGGGSNTQYF